The 28 T cell receptor beta chains listed next were all sequenced from one sample in a study of cytomegalovirus exposure and HLA in healthy donors. PCR primers comprised 60 Vbeta and 13 Jbeta primers. The method was immunoSEQ multiplex PCR; TCRdb's version includes in-frame clones alone and lacks a portion of them. The table lists 250,000 to 350,000 clones, more than 80% of them singletons. The sequenced sample was PBMCs. Receptors originate from a man in his forties in good health and CMV-seropositive.

The chain is built from TRBV4-1 and TRBJ2-5; D perhaps matches TRBD1 (6 bases). Germline values: CDR1 MGHRA, CDR2 YSYEKL. This CDR3 spans 13 amino acids. Trimming cost V 4 bases and J 2 bases, with 8 bases left between them. The CDR3: CASSPTGQETQYF. DNA of the CDR3: TGCGCCAGCAGCCCGACAGGTCAAGAGACCCAGTACTTC.

The table lists this clone with a count of one. This chain connects TRBV7-2 to TRBJ2-7, with a tentative D call TRBD1 (6 bases). V dropped 3 bases and J dropped 5 bases, with 14 bases sitting between them. The CDR3 extends over 14 amino acids. CDR1 and CDR2 (germline): SGHTA, FQGNSA. The DNA for the CDR3 is TGTGCCAGCAGCTTCCTCGGGACAAAAAACGAGCAGTACTTC. Encoded protein: CASSFLGTKNEQYF.

The rearrangement joins TRBV7-9 to TRBJ2-7; tentatively, D is TRBD1 (5 bases). V lost 4 bases, J lost 3 bases, and 10 bases lay in between. This CDR3 is built from 13 residues. Germline-derived CDR1 and CDR2 are SEHNR and FQNEAQ (reference sequence). CDR3 nucleotides: TGTGCCAGCAGCTCGACAGAGGACTACGAGCAGTACTTC. It codes for CASSSTEDYEQYF.

The chain recombines TRBV9 with TRBJ2-1; 7 nucleotides line up with TRBD2. After removal of 4 bases from V and 4 bases from J, the junction contained 5 bases not matched to a gene. Germline V gene sequence: CDR1 SGDLS, CDR2 YYNGEE. CDR3 length equals 14 residues. Here the CDR3 reads CASSPAGPYNEQFF. The CDR3 DNA follows: TGTGCCAGCAGCCCAGCGGGACCTTACAATGAGCAGTTCTTC.

The rearrangement joins TRBV5-4 to TRBJ2-3, with 10 bases identical to TRBD2. Trimming removed 3 bases from V and 2 bases from J; junction bases left unmatched: 6. The germline CDR1 and CDR2 sequences are SGHNT and YYREEE (reference sequence). The CDR3 loop spans 16 amino acids. The CDR3 sequence is CASSSGTSATTDTQYF. The CDR3 bases are TGTGCCAGCAGCTCCGGGACTAGCGCCACCACAGATACGCAGTATTTT.

Only one count was recorded for this clone. This chain connects TRBV6-5 to TRBJ2-1; TRBD2 aligns across 7 bases. Trimming cost V 0 bases and J 3 bases; bases outside gene matches: 5. The CDR3 contains 16 residues. CDR1 MNHEY and CDR2 SVGAGI come from the germline V gene. The CDR3 spells CASSYSVAGLYNEQFF. For the CDR3, the DNA is TGTGCCAGCAGTTACTCAGTAGCGGGCCTCTACAATGAGCAGTTCTTC.

This rearrangement joins TRBV5-1 to TRBJ1-2; D is uncertain. CDR1 is SGHRS, CDR2 YFSETQ, per germline. This CDR3 has 14 residues. Trimming stripped 4 bases from V and 6 bases from J, with 16 bases between. The DNA for the CDR3 is TGCGCCAGCAGCGCGGGTTTCGGGAGCGATGGCTACACCTTC. Its translation: CASSAGFGSDGYTF.

The chain carries TRBV6-5 and TRBJ2-7; D might be TRBD1 (7 bases). V lost 4 bases to trimming and J lost 5 bases, with 15 bases between them. The germline V gene has CDR1 MNHEY and CDR2 SVGAGI. The CDR3 runs to 14 residues. The CDR3 reads CASSSPTGRNEQYF. The CDR3 bases are TGTGCCAGCAGTTCCCCGACAGGGAGGAACGAGCAGTACTTC.

The chain recombines TRBV4-1 with TRBJ2-1; tentative D call: TRBD1 (6 bases). The CDR3 contains 14 residues. Germline V gene lookup returns CDR1 MGHRA and CDR2 YSYEKL. The germline V and J ends were trimmed by 1 base and 5 bases, with 9 bases remaining between them. The CDR3 loop reads CASSQAQGNNEQFF. For the CDR3, the DNA is TGCGCCAGCAGCCAAGCACAGGGAAACAATGAGCAGTTCTTC.

The chain uses TRBV9 and TRBJ2-7; the match to TRBD1 covers 7 bases. Per germline, CDR1 SGDLS and CDR2 YYNGEE. V lost 3 bases to trimming and J lost 2 bases; unmatched junction nucleotides: 5. The CDR3 spans 14 residues. The CDR3 here is CASSAGTVPYEQYF. CDR3 nucleotide sequence: TGTGCCAGCAGCGCCGGGACAGTACCCTACGAGCAGTACTTC. Complete variable domain (other parts from reference TRBV9 and TRBJ2-7): DSGVTQTPKHLITATGQRVTLRCSPRSGDLSVYWYQQSLDQGLQFLIQYYNGEERAKGNILERFSAQQFPDLHSELNLSSLELGDSALYFCASSAGTVPYEQYFGPGTRLTVT.

This chain connects TRBV28 to TRBJ1-4, with D uncertain. This CDR3 is 14 amino acids long. Germline V CDR1 and CDR2: MDHEN, SYDVKM. V lost 3 bases to trimming and J lost 0 bases, with 5 bases between them. CDR3 in amino acids: CASSLRATNEKLFF. For the CDR3, the DNA is TGTGCCAGCAGTTTGCGCGCAACTAATGAAAAACTGTTTTTT.

This clone has only one observation. The genes are TRBV11-2 and TRBJ1-2; D gene unclear. The CDR3 runs to 14 residues. Looked up from germline, CDR1 is SGHAT and CDR2 is FQNNGV. The V end lost 8 bases, the J end lost 4 bases, and 17 bases lay between the germline ends. Written as DNA, the CDR3 is TGTGCCAGCTTCCCTCGACCAGGCCCCTATGGCTACACCTTC. This translates into CASFPRPGPYGYTF. The variable domain in full, with the rest retrieved from reference TRBV11-2 and TRBJ1-2, is EAGVAQSPRYKIIEKRQSVAFWCNPISGHATLYWYQQILGQGPKLLIQFQNNGVVDDSQLPKDRFSAERLKGVDSTLKIQPAKLEDSAVYLCASFPRPGPYGYTFGSGTRLTVV.

This rearrangement joins TRBV11-2 to TRBJ2-3, with 11 bases matching TRBD1. The CDR3 is 15 amino acids. After removal of 4 bases from V and 4 bases from J, the junction contained 4 bases not matched to a gene. Germline V CDR1 and CDR2: SGHAT, FQNNGV. CDR3 residues: CASSWTGGAADTQYF. CDR3 nucleotide sequence: TGTGCCAGCAGCTGGACAGGGGGCGCGGCAGATACGCAGTATTTT.

The genes are TRBV21-1 and TRBJ1-4; the table's D call, TRBD1, was not checked against the DNA. TRBV21-1 is a recognized pseudogene. CDR3 length equals 15 residues. The CDR3 is CASSSYRLPNEKLFF. In DNA, the CDR3 is TGTGCCAGCAGCAGTTACAGGCTACCGAATGAAAAACTGTTTTTT.

This rearrangement joins TRBV4-1 to TRBJ1-3, with 9 bases that match TRBD1. This CDR3 spans 18 amino acids. J gave up 2 bases and V 0 bases, and 8 bases lay outside the gene matches. Germline-derived CDR1 and CDR2 are MGHRA and YSYEKL. The chain's CDR3 is CASSQEGDREDPGNTIYF. The CDR3 DNA reads as TGCGCCAGCAGCCAAGAAGGGGACAGGGAAGACCCTGGAAACACCATATATTTT.

This clone was picked up one time. This chain links TRBV9 with TRBJ1-1, with D unclear. Trimming cost V 2 bases and J 5 bases, with 13 bases left between them. Germline V gene sequence: CDR1 SGDLS, CDR2 YYNGEE. The CDR3 runs 14 residues. The CDR3 DNA is TGTGCCAGCAGCGTGGACCCCACGGGAACTGAAGCTTTCTTT. It specifies CASSVDPTGTEAFF.

The chain links TRBV28 to TRBJ2-7; the match to TRBD1 covers 9 bases. The CDR3 has 14 residues. Trimming removed 7 bases from V and 2 bases from J; junction bases left unmatched: 6. CDR1 is MDHEN, CDR2 SYDVKM, per germline. CDR3 nucleotides: TGTGCCAGCACCCCCTGGACAGGGGCCTACGAGCAGTACTTC. It yields the protein CASTPWTGAYEQYF.

V usage is TRBV28 and J usage is TRBJ2-5; 11 bases line up with TRBD2. The CDR3 length is 16 residues. After removal of 4 bases from V and 2 bases from J, the junction contained 6 bases not matched to a gene. CDR1 and CDR2 from the germline V gene are MDHEN and SYDVKM. CDR3: CASSSPTSGRQETQYF. CDR3 DNA sequence: TGTGCCAGCAGTTCACCCACTAGCGGGAGACAAGAGACCCAGTACTTC.

This CDR3 is CASRPSSAGQREQYF. As DNA, the CDR3 is TGTGCCAGCAGGCCCTCGTCGGCAGGCCAGCGGGAGCAGTACTTC. This rearrangement joins TRBV28 to TRBJ2-5, with 8 positions matching TRBD2. Trimming removed 6 bases from V and 11 bases from J; junction bases left unmatched: 17. This CDR3 has 15 amino acids. Germline CDR1 reads MDHEN; CDR2 reads SYDVKM. Full variable domain (missing parts from reference TRBV28 and TRBJ2-5): DVKVTQSSRYLVKRTGEKVFLECVQDMDHENMFWYRQDPGLGLRLIYFSYDVKMKEKGDIPEGYSVSREKKERFSLILESASTNQTSMYLCASRPSSAGQREQYFGPGTRLLVL.

This clone was counted a single time. The CDR3 DNA follows: TGTGCCACCAGCAGAGAAGGGGGCGCCGCCAAAAACATTCAGTACTTC. Protein: CATSREGGAAKNIQYF. The V and J genes are TRBV15 and TRBJ2-4, with 7 positions matching TRBD1. The CDR3 consists of 16 residues. CDR1 and CDR2 from the germline V gene are LNHNV and YYDKDF (reference sequence). V trimming: 0 bases; J trimming: 1 base; junction bases outside the gene matches: 3.

The chain joins TRBV6-5 to TRBJ1-1; TRBD1 matches at 8 bases. The CDR3 runs 15 residues. V lost 5 bases and J lost 2; bases outside the gene matches: 7. Per germline, CDR1 MNHEY and CDR2 SVGAGI. The CDR3 here is CASSRPGTGNTEAFF. CDR3 in DNA: TGTGCCAGCAGTCGTCCCGGGACAGGCAACACTGAAGCTTTCTTT.

This clone was counted only a few times. V gene TRBV28 combines with J gene TRBJ1-3; perhaps TRBD1 as D (6 bases). Germline CDR1 and CDR2: MDHEN and SYDVKM. The CDR3 is 15 residues long. Trimming pared 6 bases from V and 2 bases from J, leaving 14 bases between. CDR3 DNA sequence: TGTGCCAGCAGACACCGGGACAACCCTGGAAACACCATATATTTT. Its protein is CASRHRDNPGNTIYF.

The chain has TRBV6-5 and TRBJ2-1, with 9 nucleotides matching TRBD1. The CDR3 contains 14 residues. CDR1 and CDR2 from the germline V gene are MNHEY and SVGAGI. V gave up 6 bases and J gave up 4 bases; unmatched junction bases: 4. CDR3: CASSTGGAYNEQFF. The CDR3 DNA is TGTGCCAGCAGCACAGGGGGCGCGTACAATGAGCAGTTCTTC.

The genes are TRBV29-1 and TRBJ2-5; D is possibly TRBD1 (6 bases). The CDR3 length is 12 residues. Germline V CDR1 and CDR2: SQVTM, ANQGSEA. Trimming left V 7 bases short and J 1 base short, with 10 bases between. The CDR3 DNA follows: TGCAGCGGTACAGGGACCCAAGAGACCCAGTACTTC. This gives the protein CSGTGTQETQYF.

The V and J genes are TRBV5-1 and TRBJ2-3, with D perhaps TRBD2 (6 bases). Germline assignment: CDR1 SGHRS and CDR2 YFSETQ. The CDR3 runs to 15 residues. V lost 4 bases, J lost 3 bases, and 15 bases lay in between. The CDR3: CASSRDGGATDTQYF. CDR3 DNA: TGCGCCAGCAGCCGCGACGGGGGAGCAACAGATACGCAGTATTTT. Full variable domain (missing parts from reference TRBV5-1 and TRBJ2-3): KAGVTQTPRYLIKTRGQQVTLSCSPISGHRSVSWYQQTPGQGLQFLFEYFSETQRNKGNFPGRFSGRQFSNSRSEMNVSTLELGDSALYLCASSRDGGATDTQYFGPGTRLTVL.

Of note for this clone: The sample carries other DNA sequences with the same CDR3. The CDR3 region has the DNA TGTGCCAGCAGGGTACAGGGACGCTATGGCTACACCTTC. Protein sequence: CASRVQGRYGYTF. The chain is built from TRBV6-1 and TRBJ1-2, with D possibly TRBD1 on 6 matching bases. V lost 6 bases and J lost 4, with 12 bases in between. The germline gives CDR1 MNHNS, CDR2 SASEGT. The CDR3 has 13 amino acids.

As for this clone: This sample includes further DNA sequences coding for the same CDR3. CDR3 in DNA: TGTGCCAGCAGCTTAGGCGGGACCAACTATGGCTACACCTTC. Translation gives CASSLGGTNYGYTF. J is TRBJ1-2 and V is TRBV5-4; TRBD1 is a possible D gene (5 bases). The CDR3 sequence is 14 residues long. Germline CDR1 SGHNT, CDR2 YYREEE (reference sequence). The V and J ends lost 2 bases and 2 bases respectively, with 10 bases between them.

This chain joins TRBV18 and TRBJ1-1; D unresolved. Germline values: CDR1 KGHSH, CDR2 LQKENI. This CDR3 has 15 amino acids. V lost 4 bases and J 2 bases, leaving 14 bases between the germline ends. The chain's CDR3 is CASSQSLPGNTEAFF. The CDR3 DNA sequence: TGTGCCAGCTCACAGTCCTTACCGGGTAACACTGAAGCTTTCTTT.